This T cell receptor (beta chain) was profiled in a study of T cells in Graves' hyperthyroidism and ophthalmopathy. Study-wide context: Peripheral blood was secured at the point of initial diagnosis, before any treatment. Study conclusions and caveats: Blood also carried most thyroid clonotypes expanded above 0.001.

Extraction of PBMCs used more than 8.5 ml of fresh peripheral blood. TCR beta CDR3 regions were amplified from RNA transcripts. An initial round of RT-PCR targeting the TCR CDR3 relied on the HTBI primer set. One entry per CDR3 protein, called by TCRdb with MiXCR from the multiplex PCR reads. The sample comprises more than 450,000 distinct CDR3 sequences, 14% of which are singletons, and approximately 14% rests with the top ten. Germline V gives CDR1 MNHEY, CDR2 SMNVEV (reference sequence). The CDR3 is 15 amino acids. V was shortened by 6 bases and J by 0 bases, with 11 bases between the two germline ends. As for this clonotype: Its specificity is not known.

Specimen: blood. The TCR originated in a woman aged 40-49 years with Graves' hyperthyroidism. The chain combines TRBV27 with TRBJ1-4; weak D call: TRBD1 (5 bases). The CDR3 reads CASRGTEATNEKLFF. DNA of the CDR3: TGTGCCAGCAGGGGGACGGAAGCAACTAATGAAAAACTGTTTTTT. Combining the CDR3 with reference TRBV27 and TRBJ1-4 gives the whole variable domain EAQVTQNPRYLITVTGKKLTVTCSQNMNHEYMSWYRQDPGLGLRQIYYSMNVEVTDKGDVPEGYKVSRKEKRNFPLILESPSPNQTSLYFCASRGTEATNEKLFFGSGTQLSVL.